The 18 T cell receptor beta chains below were found in one sample sequenced in a study of Graves' ophthalmopathy and Graves' hyperthyroidism. Investigators amplified TCR beta CDR3 regions from RNA transcripts. HTBI primers were used in a first-round RT-PCR, which preceded a second-round multiplex PCR. TCRdb passed the multiplex PCR reads through MiXCR, listing each CDR3 protein once. The repertoire holds 450,000 or so distinct CDR3 sequences, approximately 15% seen once, with roughly 10% in the top ten. Sequenced material: blood. These receptors were collected from a woman in her twenties or thirties with Graves' ophthalmopathy.

This clonotype was counted at least ten times. The chain couples TRBV29-1 to TRBJ2-7; TRBD2 agrees at 11 bases. CDR3 length: 14 amino acids. Unmatched junction bases numbered 6, after V lost 5 bases and J lost 3 bases. CDR1 and CDR2 (germline): SQVTM, ANQGSEA. The CDR3 DNA sequence: TGCAGCGTTCGACTAGCGGGAAACCGCTACGAGCAGTACTTC. Its translation: CSVRLAGNRYEQYF.

This clonotype appeared many times. This rearrangement joins TRBV7-8 to TRBJ2-7; 8 bases align to TRBD1. Germline V CDR1 and CDR2: SGHVS, FQNEAQ. CDR3 length: 15 residues. J gave up 5 bases and V 2 bases, and 8 bases lay outside the gene matches. CDR3 protein: CASSLSGQGSHEQYF. CDR3 sequence (DNA): TGTGCCAGCAGCTTATCTGGACAGGGTTCCCACGAGCAGTACTTC. The full variable domain, its missing parts supplied by reference TRBV7-8 and TRBJ2-7, is GAGVSQSPRYKVAKRGQDVALRCDPISGHVSLFWYQQALGQGPEFLTYFQNEAQLDKSGLPSDRFFAERPEGSVSTLKIQRTQQEDSAVYLCASSLSGQGSHEQYFGPGTRLTVT.

This clonotype was counted many times. A read error may account for a junction end that differs from germline. The CDR3 here is CSARDRTSGVSYERYF. The CDR3 DNA is TGCAGTGCTAGAGATCGGACTAGCGGAGTTTCCTACGAGCGGTACTTC. V and J are TRBV20-1 and TRBJ2-7; 10 bases are a match to TRBD2. Germline V gene sequence: CDR1 DFQATT, CDR2 SNEGSKA (reference sequence). This CDR3 comprises 16 residues.

The rearrangement links TRBV27 to TRBJ2-2, with D maybe TRBD2 (5 bases). Per the germline V gene, CDR1 is MNHEY and CDR2 is SMNVEV (reference sequence). The CDR3 consists of 12 residues. V lost 8 bases, J lost 7 bases, and 11 bases lay in between. The CDR3 protein is CASGLLGGELFF. CDR3 nucleotides: TGTGCCAGCGGACTCCTTGGCGGGGAGCTGTTTTTT.

The chain is built from TRBV11-2 and TRBJ1-5; 8 bases map to TRBD1. Unmatched junction bases numbered 7, after V lost 5 bases and J lost 4 bases. The CDR3 loop spans 15 amino acids. Germline lookup yields CDR1 SGHAT and CDR2 FQNNGV. The CDR3 sequence is CASSLGDRRNQPQHF. The CDR3 nucleotides read TGTGCCAGCAGCCTAGGGGACAGGAGAAATCAGCCCCAGCATTTT.

This clonotype was seen repeatedly, ten times or more. This chain connects TRBV19 to TRBJ1-5, with 8 bases aligning to TRBD1. CDR3 length: 16 residues. V lost 3 bases and J lost 7; bases outside the gene matches: 11. Germline-derived CDR1 and CDR2 are LNHDA and SQIVND (reference sequence). CDR3 loop: CASSIPRDRGGQPQHF. DNA for the CDR3: TGTGCCAGTAGTATTCCTCGCGACAGGGGAGGGCAGCCCCAGCATTTT. The complete variable domain, with remaining parts taken from reference TRBV19 and TRBJ1-5, reads DGGITQSPKYLFRKEGQNVTLSCEQNLNHDAMYWYRQDPGQGLRLIYYSQIVNDFQKGDIAEGYSVSREKKESFPLTVTSAQKNPTAFYLCASSIPRDRGGQPQHFGDGTRLSIL.

The chain couples TRBV29-1 to TRBJ2-2, with 7 bases that match TRBD2. V lost 4 bases and J lost 7; bases outside the gene matches: 9. The length of the CDR3 is 14 residues. Per the germline V gene, CDR1 is SQVTM and CDR2 is ANQGSEA. CDR3 sequence: CSVVAPWGGGELFF. The CDR3 bases are TGCAGCGTTGTAGCCCCCTGGGGGGGCGGGGAGCTGTTTTTT.

The sample holds many counts of this clonotype. The CDR3 sequence is CSARARQGQAEAFF. Written as DNA, the CDR3 is TGCAGTGCTAGAGCGAGACAGGGACAGGCTGAAGCTTTCTTT. The chain carries TRBV20-1 and TRBJ1-1; 8 bases are a match to TRBD1. Trimming removed 1 base from V and 6 bases from J; junction bases left unmatched: 7. CDR3 size: 14 residues. The germline gives CDR1 DFQATT, CDR2 SNEGSKA (reference sequence).

This clonotype was counted at least ten times. This sequence joins TRBV6-1 and TRBJ2-4; 8 positions match TRBD1. The V gene end was trimmed by 5 bases and the J gene end by 5 bases; junction bases not matched to a gene: 11. The CDR3 is 16 amino acids. CDR1 is MNHNS and CDR2 is SASEGT in the germline V gene. CDR3 region: CASSPPGQVGENIQYF. The CDR3 DNA reads as TGTGCCAGCAGTCCACCGGGACAGGTCGGTGAAAACATTCAGTACTTC.

This clonotype was detected many times. The chain couples TRBV7-8 to TRBJ1-5; unclear D gene. Germline loops: CDR1 SGHVS, CDR2 FQNEAQ. Trimming cost V 1 base and J 1 base, with 11 bases left between them. The CDR3 is made up of 16 amino acids. CDR3 residues: CASSLGRVRSNQPQHF. CDR3 bases: TGTGCCAGCAGCTTAGGAAGGGTGAGGAGCAATCAGCCCCAGCATTTT.

This clonotype was seen at least ten times. This chain joins TRBV12-3 or TRBV12-4 and TRBJ1-2; D unresolved. V lost 5 bases and J 2 bases, leaving 18 bases between the germline ends. The CDR3 runs to 16 residues. The CDR3 loop reads CASSPRRSKSNYGYTF. CDR3 DNA sequence: TGTGCCAGCAGTCCCCGAAGGTCGAAAAGCAACTATGGCTACACCTTC.

Many counts were recorded for this clonotype. CDR3 DNA: TGTGCCATCAGTGACCTCCCGGGACAGGGAATCTACGAGCAGTACTTC. Translation: CAISDLPGQGIYEQYF. This chain joins TRBV10-3 and TRBJ2-7; 9 nucleotides line up with TRBD1. The germline gives CDR1 ENHRY, CDR2 SYGVKD. There are 16 residues in the CDR3. J was trimmed by 3 bases and V by 3 bases; bases with no gene match: 9.

Comments on this clonotype: This sequence may be a read error, since a much larger clone differs from it by one base. The chain links TRBV4-1 to TRBJ1-6, with TRBD1 identical over 9 bases. Germline V lookup: CDR1 MGHRA, CDR2 YSYEKL. This CDR3 contains 18 residues. In DNA form, the CDR3 reads TGCGCCAGCAGCCATCTCCCGGGACAGGGCTCCTATAATTCAGCCCTCCACTTT. The encoded protein is CASSHLPGQGSYNSALHF.

This chain links TRBV6-1 with TRBJ2-3, with D unclear. The CDR3 is 11 amino acids. Germline V gene sequence: CDR1 MNHNS, CDR2 SASEGT. With 7 bases removed from V and 4 bases from J, the gap between germline ends came to 6 bases. The DNA of the CDR3 is TGTGCCAGCACTGACGCAGATACGCAGTATTTT. This encodes CASTDADTQYF.

The V call is TRBV27, the J call TRBJ2-5; D is ambiguous. Per germline, CDR1 MNHEY and CDR2 SMNVEV (reference sequence). The CDR3 is made up of 13 amino acids. V lost 4 bases and J lost 5, with 11 bases in between. This CDR3 is CASSSGHWETQYF. The CDR3 bases are TGTGCCAGCAGTTCAGGTCATTGGGAGACCCAGTACTTC.

This clonotype was detected ten times or more. This chain joins TRBV27 and TRBJ2-4; perhaps TRBD1 as D (5 bases). Trimming removed 4 bases from V and 9 bases from J, with 16 bases in between. The CDR3 has 14 amino acids. From germline, CDR1 is MNHEY and CDR2 SMNVEV (reference sequence). The CDR3 DNA reads as TGTGCCAGCAGTTGGGGCAGATCACCCGGCATTCAGTACTTC. This sequence encodes CASSWGRSPGIQYF.

This clonotype was counted ten times or more. V gene TRBV27 combines with J gene TRBJ2-7, with 8 bases matching TRBD2. The J segment lost 2 bases and the V segment lost 4 bases, leaving 22 bases of the junction unmatched. This CDR3 has 20 residues. CDR1 is MNHEY and CDR2 is SMNVEV in the germline V gene (reference sequence). CDR3 DNA sequence: TGTGCCAGCAGTTGGACAGTGCCGGGACTAGAATCCGTCGTCGCCTACGAGCAGTACTTC. This codes for CASSWTVPGLESVVAYEQYF.

This clonotype showed up many times. V is TRBV7-8 and J is TRBJ1-2; 7 positions agree with TRBD1. J lost 0 bases, V lost 6 bases, and 7 bases had no gene match. The V gene's germline CDR1 is SGHVS and CDR2 FQNEAQ. The CDR3 consists of 15 residues. CDR3 in DNA: TGTGCCAGCAGGCCCCGACAGGGAACTAACTATGGCTACACCTTC. Translation gives CASRPRQGTNYGYTF.